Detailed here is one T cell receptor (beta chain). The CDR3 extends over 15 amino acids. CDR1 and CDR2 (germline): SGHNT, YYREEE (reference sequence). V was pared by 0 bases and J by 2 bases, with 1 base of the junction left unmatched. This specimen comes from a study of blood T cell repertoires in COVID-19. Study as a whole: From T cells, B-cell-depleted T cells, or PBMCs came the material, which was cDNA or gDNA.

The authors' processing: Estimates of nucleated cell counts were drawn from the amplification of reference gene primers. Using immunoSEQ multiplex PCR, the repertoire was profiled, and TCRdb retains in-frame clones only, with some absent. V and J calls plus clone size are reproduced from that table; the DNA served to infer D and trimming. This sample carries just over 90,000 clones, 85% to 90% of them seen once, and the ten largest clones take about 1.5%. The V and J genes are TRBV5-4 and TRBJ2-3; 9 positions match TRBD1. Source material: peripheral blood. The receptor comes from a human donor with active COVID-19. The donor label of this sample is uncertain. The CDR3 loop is CASSLDRGLTDTQYF. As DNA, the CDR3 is TGTGCCAGCAGCTTGGACAGGGGGCTCACAGATACGCAGTATTTT.